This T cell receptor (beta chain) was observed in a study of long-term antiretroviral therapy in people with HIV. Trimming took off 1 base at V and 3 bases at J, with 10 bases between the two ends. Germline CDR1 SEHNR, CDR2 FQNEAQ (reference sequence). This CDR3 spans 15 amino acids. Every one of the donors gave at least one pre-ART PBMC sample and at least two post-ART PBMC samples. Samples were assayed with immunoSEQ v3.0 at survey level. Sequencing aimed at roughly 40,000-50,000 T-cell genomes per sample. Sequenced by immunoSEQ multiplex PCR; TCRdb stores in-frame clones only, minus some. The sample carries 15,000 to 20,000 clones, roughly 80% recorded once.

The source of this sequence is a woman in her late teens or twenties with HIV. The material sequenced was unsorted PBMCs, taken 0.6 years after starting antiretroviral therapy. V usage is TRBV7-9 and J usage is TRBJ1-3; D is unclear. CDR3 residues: CASSLGTALGNTIYF. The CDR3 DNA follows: TGTGCCAGCAGCTTAGGAACAGCGCTTGGAAACACCATATATTTT.